The 11 T cell receptor beta chains below all came from one sample that was sequenced in a study of T cells in Graves' hyperthyroidism and ophthalmopathy. Amplification of TCR beta CDR3 regions used RNA as the template. HTBI primers were the set used in a first-round RT-PCR of the TCR CDR3. A single record per CDR3 protein comes from TCRdb applying MiXCR to the multiplex PCR reads. The top ten clones hold 20% to 25% of a sample with about 350,000 distinct CDR3 sequences, around 13% of them seen once. Sequencing was carried out using blood. These receptors were collected from a woman aged 25-40 years with Graves' hyperthyroidism.

This clonotype came up many times. This chain connects TRBV29-1 to TRBJ1-4; D uncertain. CDR3 length: 14 residues. The V end was cut by 7 bases, the J end by 4 bases, with 16 bases between. Germline V lookup: CDR1 SQVTM, CDR2 ANQGSEA. This CDR3 is CSAQDSGLNEKLFF. The CDR3 DNA is TGCAGCGCCCAAGACTCAGGACTTAATGAAAAACTGTTTTTT.

In its sample, this clonotype was seen once. V gene TRBV7-6 combines with J gene TRBJ2-1; perhaps TRBD2 as D (6 bases). Germline lookup yields CDR1 SGHVS and CDR2 FNYEAQ. V shed 5 bases and J shed 6 bases, with 20 bases lying between them. This CDR3 is built from 16 residues. The CDR3: CASSRGLQRDFNEQFF. The CDR3 region has the DNA TGTGCCAGCAGCCGAGGATTGCAGAGGGACTTCAATGAGCAGTTCTTC.

This clonotype appeared many times. This rearrangement joins TRBV2 to TRBJ1-6; 8 bases map to TRBD1. CDR1 is SNHLY and CDR2 is FYNNEI in the germline V gene. This CDR3 is 14 amino acids long. Trimming removed 6 bases from V and 7 bases from J; junction bases left unmatched: 5. CDR3 nucleotides: TGTGCCAGCAGGATGACAGGGGCCAATTCACCCCTCCACTTT. Translation gives CASRMTGANSPLHF. The entire variable domain, with the rest obtained from reference TRBV2 and TRBJ1-6, is as follows: EPEVTQTPSHQVTQMGQEVILRCVPISNHLYFYWYRQILGQKVEFLVSFYNNEISEKSEIFDDQFSVERPDGSNFTLKIRSTKLEDSAMYFCASRMTGANSPLHFGNGTRLTVT.

Notes on this clonotype: One junction end disagrees with the germline gene, perhaps due to a read error. The rearrangement joins TRBV20-1 to TRBJ2-7; D is tentatively TRBD1 or TRBD2 (9 bases each). In germline, CDR1 is DFQATT, CDR2 SNEGSKA (reference sequence). The CDR3 extends over 13 amino acids. The CDR3 DNA follows: TGCAATGCTAGCGGGACAGGGTCATTAAGGCAGTACTTC. Its translation is CNASGTGSLRQYF.

The V gene is TRBV10-2, the J gene TRBJ2-7; 8 bases agree with TRBD2. The length of the CDR3 is 12 residues. Germline CDR1 reads WSHSY; CDR2 reads SAAADI. Trimming took 7 bases from V and 3 from J; bases not matched to a gene: 2. The CDR3 bases are TGCGCCAGCATGGGACTAGGCTACGAGCAGTACTTC. It codes for CASMGLGYEQYF.

This rearrangement joins TRBV5-1 to TRBJ2-3; 8 positions agree with TRBD1. This CDR3 is 16 amino acids long. V gave up 4 bases and J gave up 0 bases; unmatched junction bases: 7. Germline CDR1 and CDR2: SGHRS and YFSETQ. This CDR3 reads CASSPWTGKSTDTQYF. In DNA, the CDR3 is TGCGCCAGCAGCCCGTGGACAGGGAAAAGCACAGATACGCAGTATTTT.

The chain is built from TRBV2 and TRBJ1-1; D ambiguous. Germline V gives CDR1 SNHLY, CDR2 FYNNEI. Trimming took 6 bases from V and 1 from J, leaving 12 bases between them. The CDR3 length is 14 residues. The CDR3 region is CASRSGYENTEAFF. The CDR3 coding sequence is TGTGCCAGCAGATCCGGGTATGAGAACACTGAAGCTTTCTTT. Full variable domain (remainder filled in from reference TRBV2 and TRBJ1-1): EPEVTQTPSHQVTQMGQEVILRCVPISNHLYFYWYRQILGQKVEFLVSFYNNEISEKSEIFDDQFSVERPDGSNFTLKIRSTKLEDSAMYFCASRSGYENTEAFFGQGTRLTVV.

This clonotype has ten or more counts. V usage is TRBV11-2 and J usage is TRBJ2-3; 9 nucleotides match TRBD1. J gave up 0 bases and V 6 bases, and 22 bases lay outside the gene matches. This CDR3 region has 21 residues. The germline gives CDR1 SGHAT, CDR2 FQNNGV. Here the CDR3 reads CASRGGYSGTGSLTSTDTQYF. As DNA, the CDR3 is TGTGCCAGCAGAGGCGGGTACTCGGGGACAGGGAGCCTCACTAGCACAGATACGCAGTATTTT.

The sample holds many counts of this clonotype. The chain uses TRBV2 and TRBJ2-1; D possibly matches TRBD1 or TRBD2 (5 bases each). The V gene's germline CDR1 is SNHLY and CDR2 FYNNEI. Trimming stripped 7 bases from V and 5 bases from J, with 12 bases between. This CDR3 comprises 13 residues. The CDR3 reads CASKRDVNNEQFF. CDR3 sequence (DNA): TGTGCCAGCAAAAGGGACGTAAACAATGAGCAGTTCTTC.

In its sample, this clonotype was seen many times. This sequence joins TRBV12-3 or TRBV12-4 and TRBJ2-5, with 9 bases matching TRBD1. The CDR3 runs to 13 residues. Unmatched junction bases numbered 4, after V lost 6 bases and J lost 5 bases. CDR3 sequence reads: CASRGQGGETQYF. DNA for the CDR3: TGTGCCAGCAGGGGACAGGGTGGGGAGACCCAGTACTTC.

The chain uses TRBV6-1 and TRBJ1-6; TRBD1 is a possible D gene (6 bases). Trimming removed 6 bases from V and 6 bases from J, with 12 bases in between. Per the germline V gene, CDR1 is MNHNS and CDR2 is SASEGT. CDR3 length: 14 amino acids. CDR3 sequence reads: CASSDRLPNSPLHF. CDR3 DNA: TGTGCCAGCAGCGACAGGCTCCCTAATTCACCCCTCCACTTT.